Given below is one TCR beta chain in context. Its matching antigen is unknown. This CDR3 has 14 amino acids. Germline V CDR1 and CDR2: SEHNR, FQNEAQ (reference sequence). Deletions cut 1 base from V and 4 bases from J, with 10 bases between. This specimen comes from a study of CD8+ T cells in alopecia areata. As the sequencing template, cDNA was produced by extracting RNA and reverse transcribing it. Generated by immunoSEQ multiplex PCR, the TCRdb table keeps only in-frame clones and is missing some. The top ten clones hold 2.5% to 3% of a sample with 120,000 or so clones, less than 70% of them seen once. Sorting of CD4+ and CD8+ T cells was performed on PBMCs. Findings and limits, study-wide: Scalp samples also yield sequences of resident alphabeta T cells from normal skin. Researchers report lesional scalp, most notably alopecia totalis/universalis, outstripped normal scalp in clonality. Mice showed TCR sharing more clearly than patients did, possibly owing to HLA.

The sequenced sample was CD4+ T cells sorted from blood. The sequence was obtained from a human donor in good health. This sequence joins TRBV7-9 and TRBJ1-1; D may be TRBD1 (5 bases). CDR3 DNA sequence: TGTGCCAGCAGCTTAGAGCAGGGAATCACTGAAGCTTTCTTT. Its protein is CASSLEQGITEAFF.